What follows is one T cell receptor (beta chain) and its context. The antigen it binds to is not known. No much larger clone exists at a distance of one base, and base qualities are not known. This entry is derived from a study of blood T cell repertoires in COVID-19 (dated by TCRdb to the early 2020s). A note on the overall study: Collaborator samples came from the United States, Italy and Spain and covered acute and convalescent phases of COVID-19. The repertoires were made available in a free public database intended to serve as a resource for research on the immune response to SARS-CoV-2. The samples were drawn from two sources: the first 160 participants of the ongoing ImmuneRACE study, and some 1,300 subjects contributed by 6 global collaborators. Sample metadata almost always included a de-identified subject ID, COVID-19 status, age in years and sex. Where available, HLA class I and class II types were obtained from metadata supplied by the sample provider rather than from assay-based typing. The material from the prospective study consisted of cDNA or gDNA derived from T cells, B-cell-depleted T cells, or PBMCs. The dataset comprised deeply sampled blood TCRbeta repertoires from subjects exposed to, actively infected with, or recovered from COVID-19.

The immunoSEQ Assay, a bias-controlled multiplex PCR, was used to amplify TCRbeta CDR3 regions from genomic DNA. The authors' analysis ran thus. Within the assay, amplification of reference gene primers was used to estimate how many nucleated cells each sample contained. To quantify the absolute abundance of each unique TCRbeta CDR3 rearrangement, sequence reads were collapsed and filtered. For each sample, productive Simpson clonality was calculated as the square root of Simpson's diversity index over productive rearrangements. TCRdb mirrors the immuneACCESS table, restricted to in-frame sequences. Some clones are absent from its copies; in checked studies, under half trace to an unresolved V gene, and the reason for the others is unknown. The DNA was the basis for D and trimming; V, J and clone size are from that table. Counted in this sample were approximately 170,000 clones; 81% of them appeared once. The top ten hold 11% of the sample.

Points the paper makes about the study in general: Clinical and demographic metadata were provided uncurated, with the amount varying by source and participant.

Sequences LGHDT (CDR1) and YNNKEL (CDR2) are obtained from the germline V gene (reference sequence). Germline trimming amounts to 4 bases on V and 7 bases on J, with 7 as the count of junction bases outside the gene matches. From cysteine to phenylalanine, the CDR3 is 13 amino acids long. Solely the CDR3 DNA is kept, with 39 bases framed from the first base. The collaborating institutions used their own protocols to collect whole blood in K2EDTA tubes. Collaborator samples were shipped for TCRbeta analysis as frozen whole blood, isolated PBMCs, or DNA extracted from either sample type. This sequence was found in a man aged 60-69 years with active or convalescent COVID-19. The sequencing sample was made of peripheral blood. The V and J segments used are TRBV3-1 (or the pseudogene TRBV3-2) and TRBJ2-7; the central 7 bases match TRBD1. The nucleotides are TGTGCCAGCAGCCGAGAAACAGGGGTAGAGCAGTACTTC. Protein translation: CASSRETGVEQYF.